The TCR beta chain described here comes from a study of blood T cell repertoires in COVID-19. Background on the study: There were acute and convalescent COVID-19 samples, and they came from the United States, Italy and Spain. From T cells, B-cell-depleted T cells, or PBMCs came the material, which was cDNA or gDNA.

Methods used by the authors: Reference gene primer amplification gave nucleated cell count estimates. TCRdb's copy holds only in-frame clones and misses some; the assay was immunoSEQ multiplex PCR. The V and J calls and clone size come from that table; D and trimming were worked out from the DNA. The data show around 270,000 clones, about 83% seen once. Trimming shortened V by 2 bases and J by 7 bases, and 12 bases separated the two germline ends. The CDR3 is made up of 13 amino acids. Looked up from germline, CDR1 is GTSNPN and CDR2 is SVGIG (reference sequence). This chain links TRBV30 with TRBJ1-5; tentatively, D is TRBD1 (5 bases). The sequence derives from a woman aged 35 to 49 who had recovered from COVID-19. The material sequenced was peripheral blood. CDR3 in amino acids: CAWSSAGRQPQHF. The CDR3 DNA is TGTGCCTGGAGTAGCGCAGGGCGGCAGCCCCAGCATTTT.